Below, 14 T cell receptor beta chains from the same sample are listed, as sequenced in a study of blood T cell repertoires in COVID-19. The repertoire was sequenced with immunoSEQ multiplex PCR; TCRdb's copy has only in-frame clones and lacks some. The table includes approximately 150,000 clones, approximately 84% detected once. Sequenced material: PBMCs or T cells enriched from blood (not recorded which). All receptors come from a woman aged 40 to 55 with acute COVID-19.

The CDR3 nucleotides read TGTGCCAGCAGCCCGCGGGCGGGAACTATGGAATGGACTAGCGGGAGGGAATACAATGAGCAGTTCTTC. Its translation: CASSPRAGTMEWTSGREYNEQFF. The V call is TRBV14, the J call TRBJ2-1, with 15 bases fitting TRBD2. The V gene's germline CDR1 is SGHDN and CDR2 FVKESK. The V gene end was trimmed by 4 bases and the J gene end by 4 bases; junction bases not matched to a gene: 23. The CDR3 totals 23 residues.

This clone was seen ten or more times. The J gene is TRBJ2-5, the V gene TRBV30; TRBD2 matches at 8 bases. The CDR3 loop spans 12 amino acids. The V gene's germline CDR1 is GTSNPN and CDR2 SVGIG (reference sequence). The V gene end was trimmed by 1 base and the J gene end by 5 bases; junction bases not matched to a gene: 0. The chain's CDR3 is CAWSGLAETQYF. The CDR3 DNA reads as TGTGCCTGGAGTGGACTAGCGGAGACCCAGTACTTC.

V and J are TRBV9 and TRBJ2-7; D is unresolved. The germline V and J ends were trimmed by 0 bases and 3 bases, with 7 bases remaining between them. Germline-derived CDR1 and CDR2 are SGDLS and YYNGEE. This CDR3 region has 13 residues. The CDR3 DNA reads TGTGCCAGCAGCGTAGTGGCTGGCTACGAGCAGTACTTC. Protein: CASSVVAGYEQYF.

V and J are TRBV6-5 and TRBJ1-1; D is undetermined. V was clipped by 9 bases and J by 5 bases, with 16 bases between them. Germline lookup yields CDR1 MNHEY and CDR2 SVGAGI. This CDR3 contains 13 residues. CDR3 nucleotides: TGTGCCAGTATTTTATCGAGTGTAACTGAAGCTTTCTTT. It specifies CASILSSVTEAFF.

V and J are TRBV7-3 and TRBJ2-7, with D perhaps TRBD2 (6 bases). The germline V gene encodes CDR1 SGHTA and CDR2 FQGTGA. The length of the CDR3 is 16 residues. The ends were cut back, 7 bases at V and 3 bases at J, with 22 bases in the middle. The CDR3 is CASTLMGGERSYEQYV. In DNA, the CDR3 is TGTGCCAGCACCCTCATGGGGGGTGAGCGGAGCTACGAGCAGTACGTC.

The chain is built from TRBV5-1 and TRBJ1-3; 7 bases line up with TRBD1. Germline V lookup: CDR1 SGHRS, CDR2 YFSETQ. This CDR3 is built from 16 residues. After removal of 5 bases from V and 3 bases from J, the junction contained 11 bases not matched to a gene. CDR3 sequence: CASSPYPGQLGNTIYF. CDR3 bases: TGCGCCAGCAGTCCGTACCCGGGACAGCTTGGAAACACCATATATTTT.

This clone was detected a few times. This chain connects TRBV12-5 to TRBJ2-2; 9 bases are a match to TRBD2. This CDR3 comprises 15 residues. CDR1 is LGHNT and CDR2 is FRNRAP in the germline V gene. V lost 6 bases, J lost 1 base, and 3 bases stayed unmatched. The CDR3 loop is CASGAGGMNTGELFF. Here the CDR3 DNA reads TGTGCTAGTGGGGCGGGAGGGATGAACACCGGGGAGCTGTTTTTT.

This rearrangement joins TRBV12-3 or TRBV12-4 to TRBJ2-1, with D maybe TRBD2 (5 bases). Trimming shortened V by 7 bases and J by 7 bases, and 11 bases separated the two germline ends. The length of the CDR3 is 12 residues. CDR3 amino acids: CASTGLENEQFF. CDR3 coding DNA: TGTGCCAGCACCGGACTCGAGAATGAGCAGTTCTTC.

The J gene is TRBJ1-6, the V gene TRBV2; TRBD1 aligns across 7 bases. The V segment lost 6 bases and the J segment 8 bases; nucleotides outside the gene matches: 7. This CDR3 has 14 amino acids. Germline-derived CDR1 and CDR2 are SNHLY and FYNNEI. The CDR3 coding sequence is TGTGCCAGCAGGCGACAGGGTGGGGATTCACCCCTCCACTTT. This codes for CASRRQGGDSPLHF.

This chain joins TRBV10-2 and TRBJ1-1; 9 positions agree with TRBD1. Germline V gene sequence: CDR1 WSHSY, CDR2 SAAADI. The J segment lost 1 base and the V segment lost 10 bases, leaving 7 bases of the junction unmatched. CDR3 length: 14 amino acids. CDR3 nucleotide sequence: TGCGCCACCTATGGGACAGGGAAGAACACTGAAGCTTTCTTT. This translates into CATYGTGKNTEAFF.

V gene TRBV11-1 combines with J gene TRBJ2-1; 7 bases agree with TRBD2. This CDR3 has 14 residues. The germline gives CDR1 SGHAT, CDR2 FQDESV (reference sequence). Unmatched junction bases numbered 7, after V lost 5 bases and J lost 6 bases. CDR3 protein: CASSHPREVNEQFF. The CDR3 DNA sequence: TGTGCCAGCAGCCATCCCCGGGAGGTCAATGAGCAGTTCTTC.

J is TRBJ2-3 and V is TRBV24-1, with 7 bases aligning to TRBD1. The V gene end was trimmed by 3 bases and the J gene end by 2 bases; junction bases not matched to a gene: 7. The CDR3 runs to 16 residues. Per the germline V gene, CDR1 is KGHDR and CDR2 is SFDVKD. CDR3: CATSDTTGKSTDTQYF. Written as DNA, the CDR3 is TGTGCCACCAGTGATACGACAGGGAAATCCACAGATACGCAGTATTTT.

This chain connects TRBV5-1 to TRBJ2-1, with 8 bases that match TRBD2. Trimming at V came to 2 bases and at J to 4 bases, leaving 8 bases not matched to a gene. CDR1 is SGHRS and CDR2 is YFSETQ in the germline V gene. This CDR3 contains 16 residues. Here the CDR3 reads CASSLELAGGYNEQFF. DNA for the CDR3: TGCGCCAGCAGCTTAGAGCTAGCGGGTGGATACAATGAGCAGTTCTTC.

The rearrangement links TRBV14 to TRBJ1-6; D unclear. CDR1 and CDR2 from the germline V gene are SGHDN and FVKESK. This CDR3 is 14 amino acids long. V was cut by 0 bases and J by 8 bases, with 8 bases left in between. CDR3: CASSQDLTYSPLHF. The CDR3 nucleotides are TGTGCCAGCAGCCAAGATCTTACATATTCACCCCTCCACTTT.